Each of the 24 T cell receptor beta chains below was sequenced from the same sample in a study of T cells in tumors after PD-1 blockade (dated by TCRdb to between 2018 and 2020). Library preparation employed the immunoSEQ multiplex PCR assay. This is the immuneACCESS table as TCRdb keeps it, with only in-frame sequences that have V and J called. A part of the clones is gone; compared with another copy, unresolved V genes explain less than half, and the rest is unexplained. A total of about 47,000 clones appear in this sample, roughly 80% of them only once. The top ten clones comprise around 8.7% of the sample. The sample in question was PBMCs, obtained before anti-PD-1 therapy. These receptors all stem from a human donor with advanced basal cell or squamous cell carcinoma (not recorded which).

This clone was seen only a few times. V usage is TRBV5-4 and J usage is TRBJ2-5; TRBD1 might be the D (6 bases). The V end lost 4 bases, the J end lost 5 bases, and 15 bases lay between the germline ends. The CDR3 sequence is 14 residues long. Germline lookup yields CDR1 SGHNT and CDR2 YYREEE (reference sequence). The CDR3 coding sequence is TGTGCCAGCAGCCGGCCGGACAGTCGGGAGACCCAGTACTTC. Its protein product is CASSRPDSRETQYF.

The chain couples TRBV29-1 to TRBJ1-2; possible D gene TRBD1, 6 bases. This CDR3 region has 14 residues. Trimming pared 7 bases from V and 7 bases from J, leaving 22 bases between. The germline V gene has CDR1 SQVTM and CDR2 ANQGSEA. The CDR3 coding sequence is TGCAGCGGACCCGGGGGGGGCGCGTATCGTGGCTACACCTTC. This translates into CSGPGGGAYRGYTF.

This clone was counted a few times. The chain combines TRBV5-6 with TRBJ2-7; D gene ambiguous. The CDR3 contains 12 residues. The germline gives CDR1 SGHDT, CDR2 YYEEEE. V lost 5 bases to trimming and J lost 2 bases, with 8 bases between them. The CDR3 sequence: CASSPNPYEQYF. In DNA form, the CDR3 reads TGTGCCAGCAGTCCTAATCCCTACGAGCAGTACTTC.

The chain carries TRBV3-1 (or the pseudogene TRBV3-2) and TRBJ1-2; D possibly corresponds to TRBD1 (6 bases). V lost 3 bases to trimming and J lost 1 base, with 12 bases between them. CDR3 size: 15 residues. Germline CDR1 and CDR2: LGHDT and YNNKEL (reference sequence). The CDR3 protein is CASSQDSGRNYGYTF. CDR3 DNA sequence: TGTGCCAGCAGCCAGGACAGCGGGCGTAACTATGGCTACACCTTC.

In nucleotides, the CDR3 is TGTGCCAGCAGGACCTTTGGGGGTTCCTACGAGCAGTACTTC. Amino acid sequence: CASRTFGGSYEQYF. The chain uses TRBV13 and TRBJ2-7; D may match TRBD1 or TRBD2 (5 bases each). Trimming removed 6 bases from V and 1 base from J, with 13 bases in between. CDR1 and CDR2 from the germline V gene are PRHDT and FYEKMQ (reference sequence). CDR3 size: 14 residues.

This chain connects TRBV24-1 to TRBJ2-1, with 14 positions matching TRBD2. J lost 9 bases, V lost 5 bases, and 11 bases had no gene match. This CDR3 region has 17 residues. Germline CDR1 reads KGHDR; CDR2 reads SFDVKD. As DNA, the CDR3 is TGTGCCACCAGTGCCCCCGAGCCGGGACTAGCGGGAGTTGAGCAGTTCTTC. Translating it yields CATSAPEPGLAGVEQFF.

The rearrangement links TRBV6-5 to TRBJ2-5; the D gene is possibly TRBD2 (5 bases). V lost 11 bases and J 0 bases, leaving 16 bases between the germline ends. The CDR3 is 14 amino acids. Germline V gives CDR1 MNHEY, CDR2 SVGAGI. CDR3 bases: TGTGCCTCTAGCCCCACCTTCTACCAAGAGACCCAGTACTTC. This codes for CASSPTFYQETQYF.

V is TRBV27 and J is TRBJ2-1, with 9 bases that match TRBD2. The V gene's germline CDR1 is MNHEY and CDR2 SMNVEV (reference sequence). The length of the CDR3 is 16 residues. V shed 3 bases, J shed 7 bases, and the junction held 10 bases outside the gene matches. CDR3 coding DNA: TGTGCCAGCAGTTTCCTGGCGGGGGGGGCAACTAATGAGCAGTTCTTC. Translating gives CASSFLAGGATNEQFF.

CDR3 nucleotides: TGTGCCAGTAGTCTAGGCAGGGTACAGAACACTGAAGCTTTCTTT. Encoded protein: CASSLGRVQNTEAFF. V usage is TRBV19 and J usage is TRBJ1-1; possible D gene TRBD1, 5 bases. V was clipped by 5 bases and J by 1 base, with 14 bases between them. This CDR3 is built from 15 residues. CDR1 LNHDA and CDR2 SQIVND come from the germline V gene (reference sequence).

The chain uses TRBV5-4 and TRBJ2-3; D is tentatively TRBD1 or TRBD2 (5 bases each). Trimming stripped 3 bases from V and 4 bases from J, with 24 bases between. Germline CDR1 reads SGHNT; CDR2 reads YYREEE (reference sequence). CDR3 length: 18 amino acids. CDR3 region: CASSSDRDRNRGADTQYF. The CDR3 coding sequence is TGTGCCAGCAGCTCAGACCGGGACCGAAATCGGGGCGCAGATACGCAGTATTTT.

The rearrangement links TRBV29-1 to TRBJ2-1, with 9 bases that match TRBD2. The germline V gene encodes CDR1 SQVTM and CDR2 ANQGSEA. V lost 1 base, J lost 8 bases, and 18 bases stayed unmatched. The CDR3 runs 18 residues. CDR3 amino acids: CSVEVRGLGGRGGHEQFF. The CDR3 DNA follows: TGCAGCGTTGAAGTGAGAGGACTAGGCGGGCGGGGGGGCCATGAGCAGTTCTTC.

J is TRBJ1-1 and V is TRBV7-9; no clear D gene. Trimming stripped 5 bases from V and 4 bases from J, with 14 bases between. CDR1 is SEHNR and CDR2 is FQNEAQ in the germline V gene (reference sequence). The CDR3 covers 14 residues. The CDR3 spells CASSADGPGTEAFF. The DNA of the CDR3 is TGTGCCAGCAGCGCGGACGGACCAGGCACTGAAGCTTTCTTT.

A few counts support this clone. This chain connects TRBV7-3 to TRBJ1-1, with 7 bases that match TRBD1. Per the germline V gene, CDR1 is SGHTA and CDR2 is FQGTGA. J lost 1 base, V lost 6 bases, and 5 bases had no gene match. The CDR3 totals 14 residues. CDR3 residues: CASRSGTANTEAFF. Here the CDR3 DNA reads TGTGCCAGCAGATCCGGGACAGCGAACACTGAAGCTTTCTTT.

V and J are TRBV13 and TRBJ2-3; TRBD2 agrees at 9 bases. The CDR3 loop spans 15 amino acids. V was pared by 5 bases and J by 0 bases, with 3 bases of the junction left unmatched. The V gene's germline CDR1 is PRHDT and CDR2 FYEKMQ (reference sequence). The CDR3 nucleotides read TGTGCCAGCAGCCAGCTAGCGGGGAGCACAGATACGCAGTATTTT. Its protein is CASSQLAGSTDTQYF.

This clone occurred once. CDR3 coding DNA: TGTGCCAGTAGTTTTGGGGGTGGGGAGACCCAGTACTTC. It encodes CASSFGGGETQYF. The chain has TRBV19 and TRBJ2-5; D is possibly TRBD1 or TRBD2 (5 bases each). Germline V lookup: CDR1 LNHDA, CDR2 SQIVND (reference sequence). V lost 5 bases to trimming and J lost 5 bases, with 12 bases between them. CDR3 size: 13 residues.

The rearrangement joins TRBV6-5 to TRBJ2-3; TRBD2 agrees at 7 bases. Germline V gene sequence: CDR1 MNHEY, CDR2 SVGAGI. The trim removed 1 base at V and 5 bases at J, leaving 6 bases unmatched. The CDR3 sequence is 15 residues long. For the CDR3, the DNA is TGTGCCAGCAGTTACTTGGGGGGGGAAGGAGATACGCAGTATTTT. Its translation: CASSYLGGEGDTQYF.

This chain uses TRBV24-1 with TRBJ1-3; tentatively, D is TRBD1 (5 bases). The CDR3 is 15 residues long. Germline assignment: CDR1 KGHDR and CDR2 SFDVKD. V was clipped by 8 bases and J by 2 bases, with 15 bases between them. This CDR3 reads CATTALREAGNTIYF. The DNA of the CDR3 is TGTGCCACCACCGCCCTCAGGGAGGCTGGAAACACCATATATTTT.

CDR3 loop: CASMSLARGFDTQYF. CDR3 DNA sequence: TGTGCCAGTATGTCACTAGCGAGAGGCTTTGATACGCAGTATTTT. The gene calls are TRBV19 and TRBJ2-3; 7 bases line up with TRBD2. Germline V CDR1 and CDR2: LNHDA, SQIVND (reference sequence). This CDR3 region has 15 residues. V trimming: 7 bases; J trimming: 6 bases; junction bases outside the gene matches: 13. Filled out from reference TRBV19 and TRBJ2-3, the complete variable domain reads DGGITQSPKYLFRKEGQNVTLSCEQNLNHDAMYWYRQDPGQGLRLIYYSQIVNDFQKGDIAEGYSVSREKKESFPLTVTSAQKNPTAFYLCASMSLARGFDTQYFGPGTRLTVL.

This clone was seen a few times. The rearrangement links TRBV21-1 to TRBJ2-2; TRBD1, the D gene given by the table, was not confirmed from the DNA. TRBV21-1 is a recognized pseudogene. The CDR3 runs to 16 residues. In DNA form, the CDR3 reads TGTGCCAGCAGCAAAGGGGGACAGAACCGCACCGGGGAGCTGTTTTTT. Its translation is CASSKGGQNRTGELFF.

This chain uses TRBV27 with TRBJ2-7; no clear D. The CDR3 length is 14 residues. Trimming removed 2 bases at V and 7 bases at J, with 15 bases between. Germline loops: CDR1 MNHEY, CDR2 SMNVEV (reference sequence). The CDR3 DNA reads TGTGCCAGCAGTTTAAGGACCGCCCCGGAGGAGCAGTACTTC. Its protein is CASSLRTAPEEQYF.

This chain connects TRBV19 to TRBJ2-2, with D unresolved. The CDR3 sequence is 14 residues long. The germline V and J ends were trimmed by 3 bases and 5 bases, with 10 bases remaining between them. Germline V gene data show CDR1 as LNHDA and CDR2 as SQIVND (reference sequence). In nucleotides, the CDR3 is TGTGCCAGTAGTATCCTGAGTGGAACCGGGGAGCTGTTTTTT. Translation: CASSILSGTGELFF.

V usage is TRBV18 and J usage is TRBJ2-6; 11 bases line up with TRBD1. Germline V gene lookup returns CDR1 KGHSH and CDR2 LQKENI. This CDR3 is built from 19 residues. Losses at the gene ends were 1 base for V and 2 bases for J; bases not matched to a gene: 7. CDR3 loop: CASSPRAGTGGAGANVLTF. The CDR3 DNA is TGTGCCAGCTCACCACGTGCCGGGACAGGGGGTGCTGGGGCCAACGTCCTGACTTTC.

The chain uses TRBV4-1 and TRBJ1-1; 11 bases are shared with TRBD1. This CDR3 is 16 amino acids long. Per germline, CDR1 MGHRA and CDR2 YSYEKL. V lost 4 bases, J lost 0 bases, and 4 bases stayed unmatched. This CDR3 reads CASSRGQGALNTEAFF. CDR3 bases: TGCGCCAGCAGCCGAGGACAGGGGGCCCTGAACACTGAAGCTTTCTTT.

The rearrangement joins TRBV7-2 to TRBJ1-2; 7 positions match TRBD1. The CDR3 length is 14 residues. Per the germline V gene, CDR1 is SGHTA and CDR2 is FQGNSA. J was trimmed by 3 bases and V by 4 bases; bases with no gene match: 5. The CDR3 protein is CASSSQGVDYGYTF. The CDR3 nucleotides are TGTGCCAGCAGCTCCCAGGGGGTGGACTATGGCTACACCTTC.